The 10 T cell receptor beta chains given below trace back to one sample, sequenced in a study of beta chain features in type 1 diabetes. Sequencing targeted expressed TCRB transcripts, as all isolated RNA had been reverse transcribed. Profiling relied on immunoSEQ multiplex PCR, and the TCRdb table lists in-frame clones only, not all of them. The table has more than 300,000 clones, 6.5% to 10% seen once. The sequencing sample was made of central memory CD4+ T cells from blood. The receptors come from a woman younger than 35 in good health.

Ten or more counts support this clone. This chain uses TRBV28 with TRBJ2-1; 9 bases map to TRBD1. The CDR3 is 13 amino acids. The germline gives CDR1 MDHEN, CDR2 SYDVKM. The trim removed 5 bases at V and 9 bases at J, leaving 5 bases unmatched. CDR3 sequence reads: CASSKGQGVEQFF. The CDR3 DNA reads as TGTGCCAGCAGTAAGGGACAGGGCGTTGAGCAGTTCTTC.

There are a few counts of this clone. The rearrangement joins TRBV6-1 to TRBJ2-2, with D perhaps assigned TRBD1 or TRBD2 (5 bases each). The CDR3 spans 14 residues. The germline V gene encodes CDR1 MNHNS and CDR2 SASEGT. Deletions cut 7 bases from V and 6 bases from J, with 15 bases between. DNA for the CDR3: TGTGCCAGCACTGGCACACTGGGGGCCGGGGAGCTGTTTTTT. It specifies CASTGTLGAGELFF.

This chain links TRBV28 with TRBJ1-2, with D perhaps matching TRBD1 (5 bases). CDR3 length: 13 residues. V lost 6 bases, J lost 2 bases, and 10 bases lay in between. Germline lookup yields CDR1 MDHEN and CDR2 SYDVKM. The CDR3 reads CASSRDSNYGYTF. CDR3 nucleotides: TGTGCCAGCAGCAGGGACTCAAACTATGGCTACACCTTC.

The V call is TRBV10-3, the J call TRBJ2-7; TRBD2 agrees at 9 bases. The CDR3 is 16 amino acids. Losses at the gene ends were 10 bases for V and 5 bases for J; bases not matched to a gene: 18. The V gene's germline CDR1 is ENHRY and CDR2 SYGVKD. The CDR3 sequence: CASRQTLAGEAHEQYF. In DNA form, the CDR3 reads TGTGCCAGCAGACAAACCTTAGCGGGAGAGGCCCACGAGCAGTACTTC.

This clone was seen a handful of times. At one end the junction does not follow the germline gene, possibly because of a read error. The V call is TRBV11-2, the J call TRBJ1-5; D gene uncertain. CDR1 is SGHAT and CDR2 is FQNNGV in the germline V gene. The CDR3 totals 13 residues. CDR3: CASSLDSNQPQHF. CDR3 bases: TGTGCCAGCAGCCTAGATAGCAATCAGCCCCAGCATTTT.

This chain uses TRBV9 with TRBJ1-2, with 9 bases identical to TRBD1. CDR3 size: 12 residues. Germline CDR1 reads SGDLS; CDR2 reads YYNGEE. V trimming: 3 bases; J trimming: 10 bases; junction bases outside the gene matches: 4. This CDR3 reads CASSGDRVDYTF. The DNA for the CDR3 is TGTGCCAGCAGCGGGGACAGGGTTGACTACACCTTC.

The CDR3 loop reads CASSLSGTSGKNEQFF. CDR3 sequence (DNA): TGTGCCAGCAGCTTGTCGGGTACTAGCGGGAAAAATGAGCAGTTCTTC. This sequence joins TRBV7-8 and TRBJ2-1; TRBD2 matches 10 bases. The trim removed 3 bases at V and 7 bases at J, leaving 9 bases unmatched. Per germline, CDR1 SGHVS and CDR2 FQNEAQ. The CDR3 is 16 residues long.

This clone was observed a handful of times. The rearrangement joins TRBV20-1 to TRBJ2-1; D gene unclear. Deletions cut 3 bases from V and 7 bases from J, with 7 bases between. Germline CDR1 is DFQATT and CDR2 is SNEGSKA (reference sequence). This CDR3 has 11 amino acids. CDR3 sequence (DNA): TGCAGTGCTAGCCCCTTGAATGAGCAGTTCTTC. Its translation is CSASPLNEQFF.

This sequence joins TRBV7-2 and TRBJ2-1, with 8 bases matching TRBD2. The germline V gene has CDR1 SGHTA and CDR2 FQGNSA. The length of the CDR3 is 15 residues. The J segment lost 8 bases and the V segment lost 2 bases, leaving 8 bases of the junction unmatched. In nucleotides, the CDR3 is TGTGCCAGCAGCTTATCAGCGGGAGCGACGTATGAGCAGTTCTTC. This gives the protein CASSLSAGATYEQFF.

The CDR3 is CASSITYQALRTNEKLFF. CDR3 in DNA: TGTGCCAGTAGTATAACGTATCAGGCACTTCGGACTAATGAAAAACTGTTTTTT. This chain connects TRBV19 to TRBJ1-4, with D hard to call. Trimming shortened V by 2 bases and J by 2 bases, and 18 bases separated the two germline ends. The germline V gene has CDR1 LNHDA and CDR2 SQIVND (reference sequence). This CDR3 has 18 residues.